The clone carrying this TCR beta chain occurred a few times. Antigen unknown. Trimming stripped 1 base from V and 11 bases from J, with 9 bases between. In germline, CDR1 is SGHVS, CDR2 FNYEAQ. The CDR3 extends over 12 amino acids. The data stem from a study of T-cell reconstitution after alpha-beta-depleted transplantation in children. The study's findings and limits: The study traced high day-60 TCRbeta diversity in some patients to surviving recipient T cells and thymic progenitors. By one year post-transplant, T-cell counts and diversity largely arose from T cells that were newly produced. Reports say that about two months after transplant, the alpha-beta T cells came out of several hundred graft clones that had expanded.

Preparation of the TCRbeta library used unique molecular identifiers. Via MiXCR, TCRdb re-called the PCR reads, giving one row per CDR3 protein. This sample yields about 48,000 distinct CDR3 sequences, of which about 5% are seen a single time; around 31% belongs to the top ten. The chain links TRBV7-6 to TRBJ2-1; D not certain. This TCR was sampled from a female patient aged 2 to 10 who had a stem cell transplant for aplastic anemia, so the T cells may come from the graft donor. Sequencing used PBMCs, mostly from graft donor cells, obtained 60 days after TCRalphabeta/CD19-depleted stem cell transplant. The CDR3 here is CASSLDMEKQFF. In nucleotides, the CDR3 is TGTGCCAGCAGCTTAGATATGGAGAAGCAGTTCTTC.